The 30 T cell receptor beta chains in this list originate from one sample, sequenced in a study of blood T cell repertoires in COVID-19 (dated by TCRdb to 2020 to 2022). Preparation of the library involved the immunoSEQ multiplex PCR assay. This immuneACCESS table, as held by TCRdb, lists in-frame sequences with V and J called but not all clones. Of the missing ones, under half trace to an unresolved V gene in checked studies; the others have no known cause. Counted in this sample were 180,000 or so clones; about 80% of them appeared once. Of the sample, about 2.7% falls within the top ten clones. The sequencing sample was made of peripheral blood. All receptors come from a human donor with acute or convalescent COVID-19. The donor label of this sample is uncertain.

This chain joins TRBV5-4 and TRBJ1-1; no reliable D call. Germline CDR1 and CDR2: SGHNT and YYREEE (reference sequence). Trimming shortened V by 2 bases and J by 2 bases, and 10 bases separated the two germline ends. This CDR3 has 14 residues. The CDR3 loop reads CASSLNTINTEAFF. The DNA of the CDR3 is TGTGCCAGCAGCTTAAACACAATAAACACTGAAGCTTTCTTT.

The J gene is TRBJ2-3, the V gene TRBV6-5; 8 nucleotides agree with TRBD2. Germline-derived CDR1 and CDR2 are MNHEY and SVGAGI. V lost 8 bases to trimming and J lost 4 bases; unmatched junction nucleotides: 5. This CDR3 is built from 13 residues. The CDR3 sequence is CASGNGRADTQYF. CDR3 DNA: TGTGCCAGCGGCAACGGGAGGGCAGATACGCAGTATTTT.

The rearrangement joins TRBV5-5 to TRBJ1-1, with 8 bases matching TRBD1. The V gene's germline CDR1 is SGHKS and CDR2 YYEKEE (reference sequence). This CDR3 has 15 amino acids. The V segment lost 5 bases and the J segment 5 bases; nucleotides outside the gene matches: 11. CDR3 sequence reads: CASSWGTGAATEAFF. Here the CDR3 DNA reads TGTGCCAGCAGTTGGGGGACAGGAGCCGCTACTGAAGCTTTCTTT.

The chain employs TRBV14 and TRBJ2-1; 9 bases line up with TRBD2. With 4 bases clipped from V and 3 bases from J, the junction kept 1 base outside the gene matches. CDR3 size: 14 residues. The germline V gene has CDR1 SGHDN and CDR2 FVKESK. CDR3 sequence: CASSRTSVYNEQFF. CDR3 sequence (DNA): TGTGCCAGCAGCCGGACTAGCGTCTACAATGAGCAGTTCTTC.

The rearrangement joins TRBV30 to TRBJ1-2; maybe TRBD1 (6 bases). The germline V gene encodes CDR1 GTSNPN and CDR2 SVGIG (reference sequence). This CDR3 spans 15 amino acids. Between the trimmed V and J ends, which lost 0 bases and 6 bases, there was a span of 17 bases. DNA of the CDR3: TGTGCCTGGAGTGTAAGGGCAGGGGCTCCCAATGGCTACACCTTC. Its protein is CAWSVRAGAPNGYTF.

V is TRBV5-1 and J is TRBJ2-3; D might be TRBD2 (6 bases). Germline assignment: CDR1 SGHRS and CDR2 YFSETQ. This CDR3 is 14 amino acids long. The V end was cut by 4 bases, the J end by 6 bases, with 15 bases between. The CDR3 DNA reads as TGCGCCAGCAGCCCCCGTGGAGGGGTTGATACGCAGTATTTT. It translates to CASSPRGGVDTQYF.

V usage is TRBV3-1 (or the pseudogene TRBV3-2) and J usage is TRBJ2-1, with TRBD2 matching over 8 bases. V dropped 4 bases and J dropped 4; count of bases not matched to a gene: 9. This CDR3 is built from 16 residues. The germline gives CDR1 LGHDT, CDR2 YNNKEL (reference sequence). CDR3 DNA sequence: TGTGCCAGCAGCCCATCTAGAAGCGGGGGATACAATGAGCAGTTCTTC. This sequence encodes CASSPSRSGGYNEQFF.

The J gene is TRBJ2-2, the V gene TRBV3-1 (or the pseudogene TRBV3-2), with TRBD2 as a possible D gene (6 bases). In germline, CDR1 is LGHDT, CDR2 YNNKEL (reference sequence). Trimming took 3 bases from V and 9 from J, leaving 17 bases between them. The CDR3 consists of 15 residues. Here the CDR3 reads CASSHEGLSQRELFF. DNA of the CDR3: TGTGCCAGCAGCCACGAGGGACTGTCGCAGAGGGAGCTGTTTTTT.

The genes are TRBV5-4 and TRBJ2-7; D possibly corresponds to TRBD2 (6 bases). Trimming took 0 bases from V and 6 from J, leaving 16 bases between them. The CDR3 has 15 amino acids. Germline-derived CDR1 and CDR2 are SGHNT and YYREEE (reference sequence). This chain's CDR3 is CASSLAVAGTAEQYF. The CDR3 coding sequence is TGTGCCAGCAGCTTGGCCGTCGCAGGGACTGCCGAGCAGTACTTC.

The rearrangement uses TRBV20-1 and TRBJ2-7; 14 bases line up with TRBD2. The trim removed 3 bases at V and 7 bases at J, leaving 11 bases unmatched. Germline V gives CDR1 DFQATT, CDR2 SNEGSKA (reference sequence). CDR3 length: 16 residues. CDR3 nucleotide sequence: TGCAGTGCTAGTGGGACTAGCGGGGGTTCGATGGGTGAGCAGTACTTC. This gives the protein CSASGTSGGSMGEQYF.

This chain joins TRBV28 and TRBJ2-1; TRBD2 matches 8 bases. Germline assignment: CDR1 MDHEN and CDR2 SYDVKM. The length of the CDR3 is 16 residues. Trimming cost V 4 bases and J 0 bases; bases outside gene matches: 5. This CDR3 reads CASSSLSGSSYNEQFF. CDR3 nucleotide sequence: TGTGCCAGCAGTTCTCTAAGCGGGAGCTCCTACAATGAGCAGTTCTTC. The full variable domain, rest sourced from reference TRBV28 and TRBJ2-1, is DVKVTQSSRYLVKRTGEKVFLECVQDMDHENMFWYRQDPGLGLRLIYFSYDVKMKEKGDIPEGYSVSREKKERFSLILESASTNQTSMYLCASSSLSGSSYNEQFFGPGTRLTVL.

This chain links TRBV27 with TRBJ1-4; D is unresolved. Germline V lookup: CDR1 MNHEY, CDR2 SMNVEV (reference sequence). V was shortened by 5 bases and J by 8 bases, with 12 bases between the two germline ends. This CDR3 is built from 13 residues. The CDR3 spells CASSPRRTEKLFF. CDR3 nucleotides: TGTGCCAGCAGTCCGCGGCGAACGGAAAAACTGTTTTTT.

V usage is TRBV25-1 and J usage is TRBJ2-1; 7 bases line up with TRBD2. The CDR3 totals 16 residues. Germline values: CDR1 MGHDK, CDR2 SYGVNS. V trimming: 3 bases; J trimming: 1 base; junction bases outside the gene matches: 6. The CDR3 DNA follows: TGTGCCAGCAGTGATGGGGGGAGGGGTTCCTACAATGAGCAGTTCTTC. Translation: CASSDGGRGSYNEQFF. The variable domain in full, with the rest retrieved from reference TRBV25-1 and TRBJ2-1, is EADIYQTPRYLVIGTGKKITLECSQTMGHDKMYWYQQDPGMELHLIHYSYGVNSTEKGDLSSESTVSRIRTEHFPLTLESARPSHTSQYLCASSDGGRGSYNEQFFGPGTRLTVL.

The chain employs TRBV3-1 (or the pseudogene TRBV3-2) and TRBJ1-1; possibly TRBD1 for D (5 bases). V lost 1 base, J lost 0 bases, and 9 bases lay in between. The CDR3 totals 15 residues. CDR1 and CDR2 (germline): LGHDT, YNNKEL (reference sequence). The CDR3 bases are TGTGCCAGCAGCCAAGTTAACAGGATGAACACTGAAGCTTTCTTT. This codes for CASSQVNRMNTEAFF.

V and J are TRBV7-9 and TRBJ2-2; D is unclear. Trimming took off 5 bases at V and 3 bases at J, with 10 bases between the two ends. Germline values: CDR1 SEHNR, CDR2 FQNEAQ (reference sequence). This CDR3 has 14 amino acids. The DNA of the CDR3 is TGTGCCAGCAGCCCCCAACAAGACACCGGGGAGCTGTTTTTT. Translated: CASSPQQDTGELFF.

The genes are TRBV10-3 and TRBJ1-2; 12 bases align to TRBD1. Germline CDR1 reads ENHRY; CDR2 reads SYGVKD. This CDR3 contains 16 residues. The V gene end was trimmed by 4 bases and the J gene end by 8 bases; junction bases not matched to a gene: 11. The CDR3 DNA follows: TGTGCCATCAGTGGCGTCACGGGACAGGGGGCGCAGGGCTACACCTTC. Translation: CAISGVTGQGAQGYTF.

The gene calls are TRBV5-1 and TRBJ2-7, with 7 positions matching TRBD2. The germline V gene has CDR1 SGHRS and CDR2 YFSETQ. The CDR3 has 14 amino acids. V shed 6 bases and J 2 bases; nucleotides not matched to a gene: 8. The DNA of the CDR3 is TGCGCCAGCACTCTGCGCGGACTAGCCTACGAGCAGTACTTC. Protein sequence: CASTLRGLAYEQYF.

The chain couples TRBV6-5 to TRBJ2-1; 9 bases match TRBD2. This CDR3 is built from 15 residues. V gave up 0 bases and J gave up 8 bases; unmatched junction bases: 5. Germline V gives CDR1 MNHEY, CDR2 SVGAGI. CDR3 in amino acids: CASSYSGLAYYEQFF. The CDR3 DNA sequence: TGTGCCAGCAGTTACTCGGGACTAGCATACTATGAGCAGTTCTTC.

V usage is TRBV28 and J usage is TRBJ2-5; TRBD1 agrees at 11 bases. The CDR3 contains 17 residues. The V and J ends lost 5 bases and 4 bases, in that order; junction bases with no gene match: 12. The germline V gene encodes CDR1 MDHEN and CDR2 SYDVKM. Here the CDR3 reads CASSANLPGQGGETQYF. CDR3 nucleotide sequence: TGTGCCAGCAGTGCGAATTTACCGGGACAGGGGGGAGAGACCCAGTACTTC. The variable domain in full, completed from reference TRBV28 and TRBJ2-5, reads DVKVTQSSRYLVKRTGEKVFLECVQDMDHENMFWYRQDPGLGLRLIYFSYDVKMKEKGDIPEGYSVSREKKERFSLILESASTNQTSMYLCASSANLPGQGGETQYFGPGTRLLVL.

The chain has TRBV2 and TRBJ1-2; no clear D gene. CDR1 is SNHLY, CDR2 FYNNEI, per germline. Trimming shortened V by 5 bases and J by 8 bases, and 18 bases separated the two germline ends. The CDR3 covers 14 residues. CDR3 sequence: CASSTSRADIGYTF. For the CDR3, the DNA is TGTGCCAGCAGTACCTCGAGGGCCGATATAGGCTACACCTTC.

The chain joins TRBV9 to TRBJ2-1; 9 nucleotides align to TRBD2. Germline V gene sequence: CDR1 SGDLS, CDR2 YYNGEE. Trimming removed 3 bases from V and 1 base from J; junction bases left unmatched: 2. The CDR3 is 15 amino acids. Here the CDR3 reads CASSGLAGSYNEQFF. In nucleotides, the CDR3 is TGTGCCAGCAGCGGGCTAGCGGGGTCCTACAATGAGCAGTTCTTC.

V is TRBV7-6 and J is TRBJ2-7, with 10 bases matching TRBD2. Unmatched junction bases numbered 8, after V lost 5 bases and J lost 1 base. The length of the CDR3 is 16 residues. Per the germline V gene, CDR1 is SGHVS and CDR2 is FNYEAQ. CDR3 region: CASSQGASGRSYEQYF. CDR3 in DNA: TGTGCCAGCAGCCAGGGGGCTAGCGGGAGATCCTACGAGCAGTACTTC.

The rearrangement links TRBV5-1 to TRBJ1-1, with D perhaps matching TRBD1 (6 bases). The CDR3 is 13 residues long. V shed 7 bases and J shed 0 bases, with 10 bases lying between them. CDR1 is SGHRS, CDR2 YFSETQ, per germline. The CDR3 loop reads CASYGQMNTEAFF. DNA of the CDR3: TGCGCCAGCTACGGACAGATGAACACTGAAGCTTTCTTT.

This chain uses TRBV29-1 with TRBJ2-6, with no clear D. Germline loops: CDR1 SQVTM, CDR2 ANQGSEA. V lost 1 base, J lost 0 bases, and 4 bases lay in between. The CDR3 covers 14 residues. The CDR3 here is CSVEGSSGANVLTF. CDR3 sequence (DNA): TGCAGCGTTGAAGGGAGCTCTGGGGCCAACGTCCTGACTTTC.

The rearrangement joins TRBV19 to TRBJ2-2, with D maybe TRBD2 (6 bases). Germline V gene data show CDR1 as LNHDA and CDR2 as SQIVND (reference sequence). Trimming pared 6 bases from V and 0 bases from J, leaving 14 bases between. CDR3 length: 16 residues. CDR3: CASSLTGVPNTGELFF. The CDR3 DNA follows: TGTGCCAGTAGCTTGACGGGAGTTCCGAACACCGGGGAGCTGTTTTTT.

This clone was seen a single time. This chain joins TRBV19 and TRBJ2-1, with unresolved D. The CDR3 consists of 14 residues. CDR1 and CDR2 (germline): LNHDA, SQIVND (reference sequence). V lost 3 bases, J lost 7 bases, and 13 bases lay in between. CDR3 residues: CASSITSSPNEQFF. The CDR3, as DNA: TGTGCCAGTAGTATTACGTCCAGTCCAAATGAGCAGTTCTTC.

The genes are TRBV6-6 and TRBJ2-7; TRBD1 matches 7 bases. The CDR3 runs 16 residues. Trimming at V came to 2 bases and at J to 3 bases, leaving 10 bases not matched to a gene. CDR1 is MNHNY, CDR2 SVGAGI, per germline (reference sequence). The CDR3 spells CASSYAIDRANYEQYF. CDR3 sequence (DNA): TGTGCCAGCAGTTACGCCATCGACAGGGCTAACTACGAGCAGTACTTC.

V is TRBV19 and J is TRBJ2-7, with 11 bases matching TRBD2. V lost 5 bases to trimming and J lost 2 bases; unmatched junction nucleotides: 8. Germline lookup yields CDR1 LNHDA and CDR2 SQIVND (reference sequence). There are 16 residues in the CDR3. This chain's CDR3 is CASSPLAGGTAYEQYF. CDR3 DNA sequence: TGTGCCAGTAGTCCCCTAGCGGGGGGCACAGCCTACGAGCAGTACTTC.

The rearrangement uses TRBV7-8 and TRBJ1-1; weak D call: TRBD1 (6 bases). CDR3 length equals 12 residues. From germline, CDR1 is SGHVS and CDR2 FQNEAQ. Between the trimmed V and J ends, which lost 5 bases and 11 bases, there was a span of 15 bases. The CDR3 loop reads CASSPTGWEAFF. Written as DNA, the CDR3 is TGTGCCAGCAGCCCGACAGGCTGGGAGGCTTTCTTT.

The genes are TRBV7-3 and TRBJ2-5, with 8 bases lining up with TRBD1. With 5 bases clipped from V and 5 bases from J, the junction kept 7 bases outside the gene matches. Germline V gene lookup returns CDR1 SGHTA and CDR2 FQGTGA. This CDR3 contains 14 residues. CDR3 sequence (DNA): TGTGCCAGCAGCCGGACAGGGAACAAGGAGACCCAGTACTTC. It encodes CASSRTGNKETQYF.